These 23 T cell receptor beta chains came from one sample sequenced in a study of siplizumab effects on memory and regulatory T cells. The data were produced by immunoSEQ multiplex PCR, yet TCRdb's version contains in-frame clones alone and is incomplete. The table shows about 87,000 clones, with roughly 94% occurring only once. Sequenced sample: non-Treg CD4+ T cells sorted from blood. The receptor source for this set is a human donor in good health.

The genes are TRBV29-1 and TRBJ2-3; D not resolved. The germline V gene has CDR1 SQVTM and CDR2 ANQGSEA. V was shortened by 4 bases and J by 0 bases, with 14 bases between the two germline ends. This CDR3 has 15 residues. This chain's CDR3 is CSVGYWAGSTDTQYF. The CDR3 coding sequence is TGCAGCGTTGGCTACTGGGCTGGGAGCACAGATACGCAGTATTTT.

The V and J genes are TRBV18 and TRBJ2-7; tentatively, D is TRBD2 (6 bases). CDR3 length: 15 amino acids. V lost 3 bases and J 0 bases, leaving 12 bases between the germline ends. Germline V CDR1 and CDR2: KGHSH, LQKENI. The CDR3 spells CASSPGEAASYEQYF. Written as DNA, the CDR3 is TGTGCCAGCTCACCTGGGGAGGCCGCCTCCTACGAGCAGTACTTC.

The J gene is TRBJ2-1, the V gene TRBV15; 8 bases agree with TRBD2. The CDR3 is 17 amino acids. The V segment lost 6 bases and the J segment 2 bases; nucleotides outside the gene matches: 12. CDR1 is LNHNV and CDR2 is YYDKDF in the germline V gene (reference sequence). The DNA for the CDR3 is TGTGCCACCAGAGCGCTTAGCGGGACTTCCACCTACAATGAGCAGTTCTTC. Amino acid sequence: CATRALSGTSTYNEQFF.

V usage is TRBV6-4 and J usage is TRBJ2-1, with TRBD2 matching over 10 bases. The J segment lost 12 bases and the V segment lost 0 bases, leaving 8 bases of the junction unmatched. The CDR3 is 15 amino acids. CDR1 is MRHNA, CDR2 SNTAGT, per germline. The CDR3 is CASSDSGLAPGGQFF. DNA for the CDR3: TGTGCCAGCAGTGACTCGGGACTAGCGCCCGGGGGGCAGTTCTTC.

The CDR3 region has the DNA TGTGCCAGCAGAAACCCGGGGGACACTGAAGCTTTCTTT. It is translated as CASRNPGDTEAFF. The chain links TRBV6-1 to TRBJ1-1; maybe TRBD1 (5 bases). The CDR3 runs to 13 residues. Trimming removed 6 bases from V and 3 bases from J, with 11 bases in between. Germline assignment: CDR1 MNHNS and CDR2 SASEGT.

This clone appeared a single time. This rearrangement joins TRBV2 to TRBJ2-4, with 7 bases matching TRBD1. There are 15 residues in the CDR3. V dropped 6 bases and J dropped 6; count of bases not matched to a gene: 11. Germline V lookup: CDR1 SNHLY, CDR2 FYNNEI. The chain's CDR3 is CASRRGTVATNIQYF. CDR3 coding DNA: TGTGCCAGCAGGAGGGGGACAGTAGCAACAAACATTCAGTACTTC.

V and J are TRBV27 and TRBJ2-3; D might be TRBD1 (6 bases). The ends were cut back, 3 bases at V and 3 bases at J, with 10 bases in the middle. The CDR3 extends over 14 amino acids. Germline V gene sequence: CDR1 MNHEY, CDR2 SMNVEV (reference sequence). The CDR3 nucleotides read TGTGCCAGCAGTTTTCCTGGACAGACAGATACGCAGTATTTT. This codes for CASSFPGQTDTQYF.

This rearrangement joins TRBV14 to TRBJ1-1; TRBD1 is a possible D gene (5 bases). CDR3 size: 16 residues. Trimming pared 4 bases from V and 0 bases from J, leaving 15 bases between. The germline V gene has CDR1 SGHDN and CDR2 FVKESK. Written as DNA, the CDR3 is TGTGCCAGCAGCCCACCGGGACTATTTTTGAACACTGAAGCTTTCTTT. Encoded protein: CASSPPGLFLNTEAFF.

The chain recombines TRBV2 with TRBJ2-1; unclear D gene. Looked up from germline, CDR1 is SNHLY and CDR2 is FYNNEI. The CDR3 totals 15 residues. V was shortened by 6 bases and J by 0 bases, with 12 bases between the two germline ends. The CDR3 loop is CASRRLGSSYNEQFF. The CDR3 DNA reads TGTGCCAGCAGGAGGTTGGGTAGCTCCTACAATGAGCAGTTCTTC.

The chain combines TRBV18 with TRBJ2-3; TRBD2 might be the D (5 bases). From germline, CDR1 is KGHSH and CDR2 LQKENI. The CDR3 is 14 amino acids. V was cut by 2 bases and J by 0 bases, with 6 bases left in between. In DNA, the CDR3 is TGTGCCAGCTCACCAAGGACTAGCACAGATACGCAGTATTTT. Protein: CASSPRTSTDTQYF.

The genes are TRBV4-1 and TRBJ2-6; TRBD2 aligns across 7 bases. In germline, CDR1 is MGHRA, CDR2 YSYEKL. CDR3 length: 19 amino acids. Trimming took 0 bases from V and 0 from J; bases not matched to a gene: 8. The chain's CDR3 is CASSQESSSGYSGANVLTF. CDR3 bases: TGCGCCAGCAGCCAAGAATCCTCTAGCGGCTACTCTGGGGCCAACGTCCTGACTTTC.

The V and J genes are TRBV7-2 and TRBJ2-4; 7 bases are a match to TRBD1. V lost 5 bases, J lost 0 bases, and 7 bases stayed unmatched. This CDR3 has 16 residues. Germline V gene sequence: CDR1 SGHTA, CDR2 FQGNSA. Here the CDR3 reads CASSPRGQLAKNIQYF. The DNA of the CDR3 is TGTGCCAGCAGCCCCAGGGGACAGTTAGCCAAAAACATTCAGTACTTC.

The V call is TRBV9, the J call TRBJ1-1; a possible D gene is TRBD1 (5 bases). CDR1 and CDR2 from the germline V gene are SGDLS and YYNGEE. With 1 base removed from V and 1 base from J, the gap between germline ends came to 8 bases. The CDR3 runs to 14 residues. The CDR3 nucleotides are TGTGCCAGCAGCGTAAAGGGGACGAACACTGAAGCTTTCTTT. As protein: CASSVKGTNTEAFF.

The chain links TRBV30 to TRBJ1-4; D is unclear. CDR3 length: 15 amino acids. CDR1 GTSNPN and CDR2 SVGIG come from the germline V gene (reference sequence). The germline V and J ends were trimmed by 1 base and 1 base, with 10 bases remaining between them. The CDR3 DNA sequence: TGTGCCTGGAGTGGGGTGATTGGAACTAATGAAAAACTGTTTTTT. It specifies CAWSGVIGTNEKLFF.

This rearrangement joins TRBV7-9 to TRBJ2-1; 13 nucleotides line up with TRBD2. V trimming: 2 bases; J trimming: 8 bases; junction bases outside the gene matches: 9. The CDR3 extends over 17 amino acids. Per germline, CDR1 SEHNR and CDR2 FQNEAQ (reference sequence). The CDR3 nucleotides read TGTGCCAGCAGCTTACGGACTAGCGGGAGTCCCCTTGATGAGCAGTTCTTC. It yields the protein CASSLRTSGSPLDEQFF.

V is TRBV2 and J is TRBJ2-1, with 13 bases matching TRBD2. The trim removed 7 bases at V and 10 bases at J, leaving 7 bases unmatched. CDR1 and CDR2 (germline): SNHLY, FYNNEI. There are 14 residues in the CDR3. CDR3 in DNA: TGTGCCAGCAAGTTACTAGCGGGGGGGGCGGAGCAGTTCTTC. Translated, it gives CASKLLAGGAEQFF.

The chain carries TRBV2 and TRBJ1-5, with a tentative D call TRBD1 (6 bases). Trimming shortened V by 7 bases and J by 4 bases, and 14 bases separated the two germline ends. The CDR3 spans 14 residues. Per the germline V gene, CDR1 is SNHLY and CDR2 is FYNNEI. CDR3 nucleotide sequence: TGTGCCAGCAACCTGGACAGCGCTAATCAGCCCCAGCATTTT. Protein product: CASNLDSANQPQHF.

The gene calls are TRBV6-5 and TRBJ1-1; D ambiguous. CDR3 length: 13 amino acids. Germline values: CDR1 MNHEY, CDR2 SVGAGI. Trimming shortened V by 6 bases and J by 3 bases, and 11 bases separated the two germline ends. CDR3 bases: TGTGCCAGCAGGGAGCCTGTTGACACTGAAGCTTTCTTT. Translation: CASREPVDTEAFF.

The V and J genes are TRBV5-5 and TRBJ2-7; D is ambiguous. V was shortened by 2 bases and J by 1 base, with 10 bases between the two germline ends. CDR1 is SGHKS and CDR2 is YYEKEE in the germline V gene (reference sequence). This CDR3 is built from 14 residues. The CDR3 sequence: CASSFHRDSYEQYF. CDR3 coding DNA: TGTGCCAGCAGCTTCCATAGGGATTCCTACGAGCAGTACTTC. The whole variable domain, filled in from reference TRBV5-5 and TRBJ2-7, reads DAGVTQSPTHLIKTRGQQVTLRCSPISGHKSVSWYQQVLGQGPQFIFQYYEKEERGRGNFPDRFSARQFPNYSSELNVNALLLGDSALYLCASSFHRDSYEQYFGPGTRLTVT.

In its sample, this clone was seen once. This chain joins TRBV7-2 and TRBJ2-5, with D tentatively TRBD1 (5 bases). Germline assignment: CDR1 SGHTA and CDR2 FQGNSA. The CDR3 sequence is 12 residues long. V was pared by 5 bases and J by 5 bases, with 9 bases between. CDR3 region: CASSPPGETQYF. In DNA form, the CDR3 reads TGTGCCAGCAGCCCACCAGGGGAGACCCAGTACTTC.

CDR3 protein: CASSERQSGTDTQYF. CDR3 nucleotides: TGCGCCAGCAGTGAGCGGCAGTCCGGCACAGATACGCAGTATTTT. The chain is built from TRBV10-2 and TRBJ2-3; no definite D call. V dropped 2 bases and J dropped 1 base, with 10 bases sitting between them. This CDR3 comprises 15 residues. The germline V gene encodes CDR1 WSHSY and CDR2 SAAADI.

This chain links TRBV11-2 with TRBJ2-7; D is unclear. In germline, CDR1 is SGHAT, CDR2 FQNNGV. V lost 2 bases and J lost 1, with 12 bases in between. This CDR3 region has 15 residues. CDR3 sequence: CASSLTPDGSYEQYF. In nucleotides, the CDR3 is TGTGCCAGCAGCTTAACGCCGGACGGTTCCTACGAGCAGTACTTC.

V and J are TRBV5-1 and TRBJ2-3; D not resolved. CDR1 is SGHRS, CDR2 YFSETQ, per germline. This CDR3 is built from 12 residues. V lost 7 bases and J 2 bases, leaving 8 bases between the germline ends. The CDR3 region is CASSETTDTQYF. For the CDR3, the DNA is TGCGCCAGCTCGGAAACCACAGATACGCAGTATTTT. The variable domain in full, with the rest retrieved from reference TRBV5-1 and TRBJ2-3, is KAGVTQTPRYLIKTRGQQVTLSCSPISGHRSVSWYQQTPGQGLQFLFEYFSETQRNKGNFPGRFSGRQFSNSRSEMNVSTLELGDSALYLCASSETTDTQYFGPGTRLTVL.